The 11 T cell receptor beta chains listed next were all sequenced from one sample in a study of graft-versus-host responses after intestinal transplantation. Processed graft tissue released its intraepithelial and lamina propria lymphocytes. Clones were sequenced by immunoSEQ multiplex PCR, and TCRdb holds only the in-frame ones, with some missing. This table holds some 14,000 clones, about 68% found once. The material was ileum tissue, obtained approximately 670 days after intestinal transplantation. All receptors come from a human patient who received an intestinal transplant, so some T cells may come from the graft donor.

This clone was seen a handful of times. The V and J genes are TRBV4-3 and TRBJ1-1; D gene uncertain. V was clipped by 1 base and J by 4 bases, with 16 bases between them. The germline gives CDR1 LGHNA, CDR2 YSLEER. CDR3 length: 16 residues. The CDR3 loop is CASSQVSFIGSTEAFF. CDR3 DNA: TGCGCCAGCAGCCAAGTTTCTTTTATAGGGAGCACTGAAGCTTTCTTT.

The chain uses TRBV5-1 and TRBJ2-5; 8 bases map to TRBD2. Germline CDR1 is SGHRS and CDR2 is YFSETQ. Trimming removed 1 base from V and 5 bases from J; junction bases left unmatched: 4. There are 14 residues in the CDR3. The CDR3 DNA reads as TGCGCCAGCAGCTTGCCGGGAGGGTGGGAGACCCAGTACTTC. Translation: CASSLPGGWETQYF.

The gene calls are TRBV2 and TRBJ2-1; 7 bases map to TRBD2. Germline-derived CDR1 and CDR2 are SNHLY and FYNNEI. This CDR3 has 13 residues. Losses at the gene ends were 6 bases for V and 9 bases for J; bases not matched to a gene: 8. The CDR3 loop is CASSPGGGFEQFF. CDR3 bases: TGTGCCAGCAGCCCGGGGGGAGGATTTGAGCAGTTCTTC.

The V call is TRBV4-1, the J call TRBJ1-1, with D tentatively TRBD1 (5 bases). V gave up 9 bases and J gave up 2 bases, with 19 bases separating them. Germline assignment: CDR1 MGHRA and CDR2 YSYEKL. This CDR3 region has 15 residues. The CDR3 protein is CASRGTVNVNTEAFF. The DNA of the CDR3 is TGCGCCAGTAGGGGAACAGTTAACGTTAACACTGAAGCTTTCTTT.

The CDR3 protein is CASSQKPGTGAGNEQFF. The DNA of the CDR3 is TGCGCCAGCAGCCAGAAGCCCGGGACAGGGGCGGGCAATGAGCAGTTCTTC. The rearrangement joins TRBV4-3 to TRBJ2-1, with 10 bases identical to TRBD1. The V segment lost 3 bases and the J segment 6 bases; nucleotides outside the gene matches: 11. Germline CDR1 is LGHNA and CDR2 is YSLEER. CDR3 length: 17 residues.

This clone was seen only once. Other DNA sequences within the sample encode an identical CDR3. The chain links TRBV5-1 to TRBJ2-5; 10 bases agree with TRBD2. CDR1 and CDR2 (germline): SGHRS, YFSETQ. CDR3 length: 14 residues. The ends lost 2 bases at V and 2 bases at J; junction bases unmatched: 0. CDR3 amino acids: CASSLAGGQETQYF. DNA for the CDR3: TGCGCCAGCAGCTTAGCGGGGGGGCAAGAGACCCAGTACTTC.

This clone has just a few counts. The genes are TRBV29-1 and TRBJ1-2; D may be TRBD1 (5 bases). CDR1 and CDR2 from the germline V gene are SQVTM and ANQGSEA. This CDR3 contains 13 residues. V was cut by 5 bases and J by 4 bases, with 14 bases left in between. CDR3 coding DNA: TGCAGCGTTAAAATTGGGGCTAGCTATGGCTACACCTTC. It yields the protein CSVKIGASYGYTF.

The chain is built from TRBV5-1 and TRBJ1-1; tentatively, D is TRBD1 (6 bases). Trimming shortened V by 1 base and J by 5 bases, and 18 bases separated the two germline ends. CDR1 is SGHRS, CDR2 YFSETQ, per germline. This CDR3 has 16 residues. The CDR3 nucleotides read TGCGCCAGCAGCTTGACGCCCAGGGGAACGAGGACTGAAGCTTTCTTT. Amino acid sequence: CASSLTPRGTRTEAFF.

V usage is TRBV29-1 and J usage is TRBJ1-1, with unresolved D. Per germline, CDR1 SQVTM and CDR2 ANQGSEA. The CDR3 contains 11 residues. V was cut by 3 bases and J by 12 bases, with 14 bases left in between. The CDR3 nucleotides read TGCAGCGTTGACCTCGGGAAGGGATCTTTCTTT. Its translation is CSVDLGKGSFF.

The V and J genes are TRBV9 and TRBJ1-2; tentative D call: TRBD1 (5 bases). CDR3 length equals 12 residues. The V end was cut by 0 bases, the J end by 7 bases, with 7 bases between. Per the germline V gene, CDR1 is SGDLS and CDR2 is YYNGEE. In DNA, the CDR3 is TGTGCCAGCAGCGTAGGGGGGGGTGGCTACACCTTC. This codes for CASSVGGGGYTF.

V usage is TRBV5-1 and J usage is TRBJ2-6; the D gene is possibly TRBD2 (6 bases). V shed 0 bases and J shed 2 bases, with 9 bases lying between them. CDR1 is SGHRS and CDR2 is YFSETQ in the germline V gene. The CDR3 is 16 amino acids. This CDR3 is CASSLAAGPGANVLTF. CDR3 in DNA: TGCGCCAGCAGCTTGGCCGCGGGGCCTGGGGCCAACGTCCTGACTTTC.